Below are 19 T cell receptor beta chains sequenced from a single sample in a study of shared clonotypes between healthy human individuals. It was CD45RO-negative cells, positively selected for CCR7, that made up naive CD8 cells, with terminally differentiated effector memory CD45RA+ cells excluded. Sequenced by immunoSEQ multiplex PCR; TCRdb stores in-frame clones only, minus some. This table holds about 2 million clones, about 95% found once. The sample was naive CD8+ T cells sorted from blood. The receptors were gathered from a man aged 18 to 29 in good health.

V usage is TRBV7-6 and J usage is TRBJ2-7; tentative D call: TRBD1 (6 bases). V lost 3 bases and J lost 2, with 11 bases in between. Per the germline V gene, CDR1 is SGHVS and CDR2 is FNYEAQ. The CDR3 loop spans 14 amino acids. DNA of the CDR3: TGTGCCAGCAGCTTGAGGGACAACGCCTACGAGCAGTACTTC. Amino acids: CASSLRDNAYEQYF.

The rearrangement uses TRBV7-3 and TRBJ2-5; 8 bases align to TRBD2. The length of the CDR3 is 15 residues. Unmatched junction bases numbered 7, after V lost 2 bases and J lost 5 bases. Germline CDR1 reads SGHTA; CDR2 reads FQGTGA. DNA for the CDR3: TGTGCCAGCAGCTTATACGGGGGGGCGAAGGAGACCCAGTACTTC. Its protein is CASSLYGGAKETQYF.

In the case of this clone: The junction shows a germline mismatch at one end, possibly a read error. The V and J genes are TRBV27 and TRBJ2-1; perhaps D is TRBD1 or TRBD2 (5 bases each). The germline V gene encodes CDR1 MNHEY and CDR2 SMNVEV (reference sequence). This CDR3 has 13 amino acids. CDR3 sequence: CASSSGTINGQFF. In DNA, the CDR3 is TGTGCCAGCAGTTCCGGGACGATCAATGGGCAGTTCTTC.

This clone was seen only once. The chain recombines TRBV9 with TRBJ2-7; 13 nucleotides agree with TRBD2. The CDR3 totals 16 residues. Germline V gives CDR1 SGDLS, CDR2 YYNGEE. The V gene end was trimmed by 0 bases and the J gene end by 4 bases; junction bases not matched to a gene: 4. The CDR3 region has the DNA TGTGCCAGCAGCGTAGAGACTAGCGGGAGGTGGTACGAGCAGTACTTC. It codes for CASSVETSGRWYEQYF.

The rearrangement joins TRBV4-3 to TRBJ2-3; TRBD2 is a possible D gene (5 bases). The CDR3 consists of 14 residues. Trimming removed 0 bases from V and 9 bases from J, with 13 bases in between. Germline CDR1 is LGHNA and CDR2 is YSLEER. Here the CDR3 reads CASSQDYGVATQYF. As DNA, the CDR3 is TGCGCCAGCAGCCAAGACTACGGGGTAGCAACGCAGTATTTT.

A remark on this clone: One junction end does not reproduce the germline sequence, and a read error may be involved. The rearrangement uses TRBV7-7 and TRBJ2-1; TRBD2 matches 8 bases. Germline V gives CDR1 SSHAT, CDR2 FNYEAQ (reference sequence). The CDR3 runs to 16 residues. CDR3 sequence reads: CASSLAGAGGYNEQFF. CDR3 in DNA: TGTGCTAGCAGCTTAGCGGGCGCGGGAGGCTACAATGAGCAGTTCTTC.

The rearrangement uses TRBV28 and TRBJ2-7; D is possibly TRBD1 (5 bases). CDR1 MDHEN and CDR2 SYDVKM come from the germline V gene. The V gene lost 3 bases and the J gene lost 5 bases, with 14 bases spanning the gap. The CDR3 has 14 amino acids. CDR3 sequence reads: CASSLAGHVDEQYF. The CDR3 DNA reads as TGTGCCAGCAGTTTGGCAGGGCATGTCGACGAGCAGTACTTC.

The chain joins TRBV10-3 to TRBJ2-7; D is perhaps TRBD2 (6 bases). Per the germline V gene, CDR1 is ENHRY and CDR2 is SYGVKD. Trimming pared 2 bases from V and 2 bases from J, leaving 16 bases between. CDR3 length equals 16 residues. The CDR3 spells CAISERRPGDTYEQYF. The CDR3 coding sequence is TGTGCCATCAGTGAGAGAAGGCCGGGAGATACCTACGAGCAGTACTTC.

This chain connects TRBV27 to TRBJ1-1; D is unresolved. The CDR3 spans 13 residues. The V end lost 3 bases, the J end lost 6 bases, and 11 bases lay between the germline ends. Germline CDR1 MNHEY, CDR2 SMNVEV (reference sequence). Written as DNA, the CDR3 is TGTGCCAGCAGTTTTTATGAGGCGGCTGAAGCTTTCTTT. Translating it yields CASSFYEAAEAFF.

The V gene is TRBV4-1, the J gene TRBJ1-2; no definite D call. This CDR3 contains 18 residues. The germline V and J ends were trimmed by 0 bases and 4 bases, with 21 bases remaining between them. CDR1 is MGHRA and CDR2 is YSYEKL in the germline V gene. The CDR3 sequence: CASSQEIPRIAATYGYTF. The CDR3 DNA is TGCGCCAGCAGCCAAGAAATTCCCCGGATTGCCGCGACCTATGGCTACACCTTC.

The J gene is TRBJ2-7, the V gene TRBV18; D gene ambiguous. CDR3 length: 14 amino acids. Per the germline V gene, CDR1 is KGHSH and CDR2 is LQKENI. Trimming cost V 2 bases and J 2 bases, with 10 bases left between them. The CDR3: CASSPGSETYEQYF. CDR3 coding DNA: TGTGCCAGCTCACCAGGCAGTGAAACCTACGAGCAGTACTTC.

This rearrangement joins TRBV10-2 to TRBJ2-1; a possible D gene is TRBD2 (5 bases). This CDR3 has 13 residues. Looked up from germline, CDR1 is WSHSY and CDR2 is SAAADI. Trimming left V 2 bases short and J 5 bases short, with 7 bases between. The CDR3 loop reads CASSEAGNNEQFF. The CDR3 bases are TGCGCCAGCAGTGAGGCGGGCAACAATGAGCAGTTCTTC.

The gene calls are TRBV7-9 and TRBJ2-1; tentatively, D is TRBD2 (6 bases). V was pared by 5 bases and J by 10 bases, with 21 bases between. The CDR3 totals 15 residues. CDR1 and CDR2 from the germline V gene are SEHNR and FQNEAQ (reference sequence). CDR3 coding DNA: TGTGCCAGCAGCAGCCCCCGGGCCTCGGAGGGGGAGCAGTTCTTC. Amino acid sequence: CASSSPRASEGEQFF.

This chain joins TRBV27 and TRBJ2-1; 12 bases fit TRBD2. The CDR3 extends over 18 amino acids. Germline-derived CDR1 and CDR2 are MNHEY and SMNVEV (reference sequence). Unmatched junction bases numbered 8, after V lost 5 bases and J lost 0 bases. CDR3 DNA sequence: TGTGCCAGCAGTCCTAGCGGGAGGGCCCTAAGCTCCTACAATGAGCAGTTCTTC. Protein product: CASSPSGRALSSYNEQFF.

This sequence joins TRBV25-1 and TRBJ2-5, with D maybe TRBD2 (5 bases). CDR1 MGHDK and CDR2 SYGVNS come from the germline V gene. V was cut by 2 bases and J by 5 bases, with 15 bases left in between. The CDR3 has 15 residues. The CDR3 DNA reads as TGTGCCAGCAGTGAAAGGTCGGGGTTACACGAGACCCAGTACTTC. Translated: CASSERSGLHETQYF.

The chain uses TRBV6-5 and TRBJ1-5, with D possibly being TRBD1 (6 bases). Trimming took off 1 base at V and 8 bases at J, with 12 bases between the two ends. Looked up from germline, CDR1 is MNHEY and CDR2 is SVGAGI. The CDR3 is 14 residues long. The CDR3 DNA reads TGTGCCAGCAGTTACTTGGGGGGCAAGGAGCCCCAGCATTTT. Its protein product is CASSYLGGKEPQHF.

The DNA of the CDR3 is TGTGCCAGCAGCTTATTTACGGGAGACTCCTACAATGAGCAGTTCTTC. Translating it yields CASSLFTGDSYNEQFF. The rearrangement uses TRBV7-6 and TRBJ2-1, with D tentatively TRBD2 (6 bases). V was trimmed by 2 bases and J by 0 bases, leaving 11 bases between them. In germline, CDR1 is SGHVS, CDR2 FNYEAQ. This CDR3 is built from 16 residues.

The V gene is TRBV28, the J gene TRBJ2-2, with D perhaps TRBD2 (7 bases). The V and J ends lost 2 bases and 3 bases respectively, with 13 bases between them. The CDR3 sequence is 16 residues long. Per the germline V gene, CDR1 is MDHEN and CDR2 is SYDVKM. CDR3 loop: CASSLKREGDTGELFF. Written as DNA, the CDR3 is TGTGCCAGCAGTTTAAAGAGGGAGGGGGACACCGGGGAGCTGTTTTTT.

This clone occurred once. The rearrangement joins TRBV27 to TRBJ2-5; TRBD2 matches 13 bases. The CDR3 is 16 amino acids. Germline assignment: CDR1 MNHEY and CDR2 SMNVEV (reference sequence). The V and J ends lost 2 bases and 5 bases, in that order; junction bases with no gene match: 5. The CDR3 is CASSLGGLAGVETQYF. The CDR3 DNA is TGTGCCAGCAGTTTAGGTGGACTAGCGGGAGTTGAGACCCAGTACTTC.